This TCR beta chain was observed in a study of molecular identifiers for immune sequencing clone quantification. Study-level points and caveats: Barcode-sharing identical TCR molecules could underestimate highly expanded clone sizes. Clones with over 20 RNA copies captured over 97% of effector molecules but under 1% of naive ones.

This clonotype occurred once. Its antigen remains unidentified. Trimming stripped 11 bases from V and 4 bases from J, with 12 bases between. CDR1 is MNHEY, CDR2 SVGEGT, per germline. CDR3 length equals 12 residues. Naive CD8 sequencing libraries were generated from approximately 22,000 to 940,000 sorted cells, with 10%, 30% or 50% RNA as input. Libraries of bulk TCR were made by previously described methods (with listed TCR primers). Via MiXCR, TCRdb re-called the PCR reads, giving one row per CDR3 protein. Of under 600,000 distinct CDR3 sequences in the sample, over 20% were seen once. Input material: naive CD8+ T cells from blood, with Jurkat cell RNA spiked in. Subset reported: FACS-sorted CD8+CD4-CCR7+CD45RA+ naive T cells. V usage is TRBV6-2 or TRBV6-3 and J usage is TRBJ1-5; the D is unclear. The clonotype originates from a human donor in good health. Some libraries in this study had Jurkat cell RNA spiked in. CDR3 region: CAGGPENQPQHF. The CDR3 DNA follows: TGTGCCGGCGGTCCCGAAAATCAGCCCCAGCATTTT.